This T cell receptor beta chain was found in a study of blood T cell repertoires in COVID-19 (dated by TCRdb to 2018 to 2021). A note on the overall study: The collaborator samples originated in the United States, Italy and Spain and spanned the acute and convalescent phases of COVID-19. The dataset comprised deeply sampled blood TCRbeta repertoires from subjects exposed to, actively infected with, or recovered from COVID-19. Samples were obtained from the ongoing ImmuneRACE study (first 160 participants) and from about 1,300 subjects provided by 6 global collaborators. Where HLA class I and class II types were available, the types were taken from metadata supplied by the sample provider, not from assay-based typing. Nearly every sample came with metadata listing a de-identified subject ID, COVID-19 status, age in years and sex. The repertoires were released in a freely available public database meant as a resource for research on the immune response to SARS-CoV-2. The material from the prospective study consisted of cDNA or gDNA derived from T cells, B-cell-depleted T cells, or PBMCs.

The CDR3 covers 15 residues, taking in both the cysteine and the phenylalanine. The kept DNA is CDR3 alone, 45 bases in frame from the first base. From the germline V gene, CDR1 is ENHRY and CDR2 is SYGVKD. V trim: 7 bases; J trim: 2 bases; unmatched bases: 9. TCRbeta CDR3 regions were amplified from genomic DNA using the immunoSEQ Assay, a bias-controlled multiplex PCR. As for how the authors treated the data: The number of nucleated cells in each sample was estimated by amplification of reference gene primers within the assay. To quantify the absolute abundance of each unique TCRbeta CDR3 rearrangement, sequence reads were collapsed and filtered. Productive Simpson clonality was computed per sample as the square root of Simpson's diversity index over productive rearrangements. TCRdb retrieved this table from immuneACCESS and kept in-frame rearrangements only. Not all clones are present; in checked studies, unresolved V genes account for under half, and no reason is known for the remainder. That table is the source of V, J and clone size, and D and trimming were worked out from the DNA. This sample is represented by about 270,000 clones; approximately 87% of them were singletons. The leading ten clones occupy 2% to 2.5% of the sample.

Study-level results and caveats: The quantity of clinical and demographic metadata differed by source and by participant and was supplied without curation.

Collaborating institutions collected whole blood in K2EDTA tubes following their own protocols. For TCRbeta analysis, collaborator samples were shipped as frozen whole blood, as isolated PBMCs, or as DNA extracted from either sample type. On this clone: The clone's antigen remains unknown. Base qualities were left out, and no much larger clone turns up one base away.

This receptor was taken from a woman in her fifties or sixties with acute or convalescent COVID-19. The specimen sequenced was peripheral blood. Recombination joined TRBV10-3 with TRBJ2-7; TRBD1 aligns with 9 central bases. The nucleotides read TGTGCCATCACCGAGGGACAGGGCCAGACCTACGAGCAGTACTTC. Protein translation: CAITEGQGQTYEQYF.